Included here is one T cell receptor (beta chain) sequence, with context. This entry belongs to a study of T cells of healthy individuals. V dropped 3 bases and J dropped 6; count of bases not matched to a gene: 16. Germline lookup yields CDR1 MGHRA and CDR2 YSYEKL. The CDR3 runs 19 residues. Via MiXCR, TCRdb re-called the 5' RACE reads, giving one row per CDR3 protein. The data contain about 53,000 distinct CDR3 sequences, roughly 14% of them singletons. This receptor was taken from a human donor in good health. The V gene is TRBV4-1, the J gene TRBJ2-1; 11 bases map to TRBD2. The CDR3 nucleotides read TGCGCCAGCAGCCATCCGGGACTAGCGGTATCCAAGGGGGTCAATGAGCAGTTCTTC. This sequence encodes CASSHPGLAVSKGVNEQFF.